Sequencing of this T cell receptor beta chain was carried out in a study of blood T cells in healthy people across ages. With a J-beta primer mix and a sample-barcoded 5' primer, a second PCR ran roughly 6 to 12 cycles. TCRdb itself ran the 5' RACE reads through MiXCR, one entry per CDR3 protein. Of about 1.1 million distinct CDR3 sequences in the sample, 35% to 40% were seen once. The ends lost 0 bases at V and 4 bases at J; junction bases unmatched: 3. From germline, CDR1 is LGHNA and CDR2 YSLEER. The CDR3 is 15 residues long. As concerns this clonotype: Its antigen is unknown.

Findings of the study overall: Estimated diversity that came from one million T cells was considered an underestimate. Observed TCR beta diversity per million T cells went down as age went up. This fall followed a roughly linear course with age.

Sequenced: blood. The rearrangement links TRBV4-3 to TRBJ2-1, with TRBD1 matching 7 bases. The receptor was derived from a man younger than 35 in good health. The CDR3: CASSQDLGQYNEQFF. The CDR3 DNA is TGCGCCAGCAGCCAAGATCTGGGACAGTACAATGAGCAGTTCTTC.